These 22 T cell receptor beta chains came from one sample sequenced in a study of OX40 agonist ivuxolimab in advanced cancers. Generated by immunoSEQ multiplex PCR, the TCRdb table keeps only in-frame clones and is missing some. The sample consists of roughly 77,000 clones, more than 80% of them appearing once. Sample: CD4+ or CD8+ T cells sorted from blood, taken in a trial of the OX40 agonist ivuxolimab. The origin of the receptors is an adult with an advanced solid tumor such as melanoma, head and neck, liver or kidney cancer.

The chain links TRBV7-2 to TRBJ1-2, with 7 bases matching TRBD1. Per germline, CDR1 SGHTA and CDR2 FQGNSA. This CDR3 region has 15 residues. V lost 0 bases to trimming and J lost 7 bases; unmatched junction nucleotides: 8. The CDR3 spells CASSLAGTEPRGYTF. The CDR3, as DNA: TGTGCCAGCAGCTTAGCGGGGACAGAGCCCCGTGGCTACACCTTC.

The genes are TRBV7-8 and TRBJ1-3; no firm D call. There are 14 residues in the CDR3. CDR1 is SGHVS and CDR2 is FQNEAQ in the germline V gene. The ends were cut back, 4 bases at V and 0 bases at J, with 7 bases in the middle. CDR3: CASSSTGSGNTIYF. As DNA, the CDR3 is TGTGCCAGCAGCTCGACGGGCTCTGGAAACACCATATATTTT. Supplemented by reference TRBV7-8 and TRBJ1-3, the full variable domain reads GAGVSQSPRYKVAKRGQDVALRCDPISGHVSLFWYQQALGQGPEFLTYFQNEAQLDKSGLPSDRFFAERPEGSVSTLKIQRTQQEDSAVYLCASSSTGSGNTIYFGEGSWLTVV.

This chain links TRBV11-2 with TRBJ2-2, with a tentative D call TRBD2 (6 bases). V was trimmed by 1 base and J by 4 bases, leaving 10 bases between them. This CDR3 spans 15 amino acids. Germline CDR1 and CDR2: SGHAT and FQNNGV. The CDR3 loop is CASSLGWRGTGELFF. CDR3 in DNA: TGTGCCAGCAGCTTAGGTTGGAGGGGCACCGGGGAGCTGTTTTTT.

V usage is TRBV28 and J usage is TRBJ1-3; D gene ambiguous. V gave up 7 bases and J gave up 0 bases, with 13 bases separating them. Germline-derived CDR1 and CDR2 are MDHEN and SYDVKM. This CDR3 has 15 residues. The CDR3 sequence: CASTLGGLSGNTIYF. The CDR3 region has the DNA TGTGCCAGCACCCTTGGTGGACTCTCTGGAAACACCATATATTTT.

The chain recombines TRBV7-2 with TRBJ1-4, with TRBD1 matching 8 bases. Germline CDR1 is SGHTA and CDR2 is FQGNSA. V lost 3 bases to trimming and J lost 8 bases; unmatched junction nucleotides: 2. The CDR3 spans 13 residues. The CDR3 is CASSFAGGEKLFF. The CDR3 nucleotides read TGTGCCAGCAGCTTTGCAGGGGGCGAAAAACTGTTTTTT.

The chain carries TRBV7-3 and TRBJ1-2, with TRBD1 identical over 10 bases. Unmatched junction bases numbered 8, after V lost 5 bases and J lost 8 bases. The CDR3 extends over 14 amino acids. Germline V gene data show CDR1 as SGHTA and CDR2 as FQGTGA. The CDR3 bases are TGTGCCAGCAGCCCAGACCGGGACAGGGGAGGCTACACCTTC. Amino acid sequence: CASSPDRDRGGYTF.

The CDR3 DNA reads TGTGCCAGCAGGGCCGCAGTGGACTATAATTCACCCCTCCACTTT. It specifies CASRAAVDYNSPLHF. The chain combines TRBV5-5 with TRBJ1-6, with D unresolved. Germline V gene sequence: CDR1 SGHKS, CDR2 YYEKEE (reference sequence). The CDR3 has 15 amino acids. Trimming pared 5 bases from V and 3 bases from J, leaving 12 bases between.

In nucleotides, the CDR3 is TGTGCCAGCAGTTACATTGTAGGGGGGCGCGATGAAAAACTGTTTTTT. Its protein product is CASSYIVGGRDEKLFF. This chain uses TRBV6-5 with TRBJ1-4; D possibly corresponds to TRBD1 (6 bases). Trimming left V 2 bases short and J 6 bases short, with 16 bases between. The CDR3 is 16 amino acids. CDR1 is MNHEY and CDR2 is SVGAGI in the germline V gene.

This clone was counted only a few times. The rearrangement joins TRBV5-1 to TRBJ1-2, with D unclear. Trimming shortened V by 0 bases and J by 4 bases, and 22 bases separated the two germline ends. This CDR3 is 18 amino acids long. The germline V gene encodes CDR1 SGHRS and CDR2 YFSETQ. The CDR3 protein is CASSLGPPTVSPSYGYTF. The CDR3 region has the DNA TGCGCCAGCAGCTTGGGACCCCCCACAGTATCCCCATCCTATGGCTACACCTTC. Full variable domain (remainder filled in from reference TRBV5-1 and TRBJ1-2): KAGVTQTPRYLIKTRGQQVTLSCSPISGHRSVSWYQQTPGQGLQFLFEYFSETQRNKGNFPGRFSGRQFSNSRSEMNVSTLELGDSALYLCASSLGPPTVSPSYGYTFGSGTRLTVV.

This chain connects TRBV29-1 to TRBJ2-7; D may be TRBD1 (6 bases). The CDR3 is 13 amino acids. Germline V gene lookup returns CDR1 SQVTM and CDR2 ANQGSEA. V was pared by 6 bases and J by 6 bases, with 18 bases between. CDR3: CSVQFTGFGEQYF. In nucleotides, the CDR3 is TGCAGCGTCCAATTCACAGGGTTCGGCGAGCAGTACTTC.

The rearrangement links TRBV6-1 to TRBJ2-7; TRBD2 matches at 7 bases. The CDR3 extends over 14 amino acids. J lost 1 base, V lost 4 bases, and 4 bases had no gene match. Germline V lookup: CDR1 MNHNS, CDR2 SASEGT. CDR3 nucleotides: TGTGCCAGCAGTGGGACTAGGGGATCCTACGAGCAGTACTTC. This codes for CASSGTRGSYEQYF.

The chain's CDR3 is CATSRDLRSNEKLFF. CDR3 DNA sequence: TGTGCCACCAGCAGAGATCTAAGATCTAATGAAAAACTGTTTTTT. The chain links TRBV15 to TRBJ1-4, with D uncertain. The CDR3 covers 15 residues. Per germline, CDR1 LNHNV and CDR2 YYDKDF (reference sequence). The germline V and J ends were trimmed by 0 bases and 3 bases, with 8 bases remaining between them.

The V and J genes are TRBV5-1 and TRBJ2-5; no clear D. The CDR3 has 12 amino acids. Germline assignment: CDR1 SGHRS and CDR2 YFSETQ. Trimming took off 6 bases at V and 2 bases at J, with 8 bases between the two ends. CDR3 residues: CASKREQETQYF. CDR3 DNA sequence: TGCGCCAGCAAAAGAGAGCAAGAGACCCAGTACTTC.

This rearrangement joins TRBV10-3 to TRBJ2-6; D gene unclear. The CDR3 has 14 amino acids. Trimming removed 4 bases from V and 4 bases from J, with 8 bases in between. The germline V gene encodes CDR1 ENHRY and CDR2 SYGVKD. CDR3 sequence (DNA): TGTGCCATCAGTGCGGGTGCCGGGGCCAACGTCCTGACTTTC. It encodes CAISAGAGANVLTF.

V and J are TRBV18 and TRBJ2-5; perhaps TRBD1 as D (5 bases). This CDR3 has 13 residues. V was shortened by 4 bases and J by 0 bases, with 6 bases between the two germline ends. Per the germline V gene, CDR1 is KGHSH and CDR2 is LQKENI. The CDR3: CASSQGYQETQYF. The CDR3 nucleotides read TGTGCCAGCTCACAGGGGTACCAAGAGACCCAGTACTTC.

Here the CDR3 reads CATANPGTEAFF. CDR3 nucleotide sequence: TGTGCCACAGCAAATCCCGGGACTGAAGCTTTCTTT. This chain uses TRBV11-2 with TRBJ1-1, with D unclear. Germline CDR1 is SGHAT and CDR2 is FQNNGV. This CDR3 comprises 12 residues. Trimming stripped 10 bases from V and 5 bases from J, with 14 bases between.

The chain employs TRBV5-4 and TRBJ2-1; the match to TRBD2 covers 7 bases. This CDR3 is 14 amino acids long. Germline V CDR1 and CDR2: SGHNT, YYREEE (reference sequence). V was clipped by 0 bases and J by 8 bases; unmatched bases: 5. This CDR3 is CASSLALAVDEQFF. CDR3 nucleotide sequence: TGTGCCAGCAGCTTGGCCCTAGCGGTGGATGAGCAGTTCTTC.

The J gene is TRBJ2-7, the V gene TRBV28; no clear D gene. The CDR3 has 13 residues. V was clipped by 7 bases and J by 3 bases, with 13 bases between them. Germline V gene sequence: CDR1 MDHEN, CDR2 SYDVKM. This CDR3 reads CASIPHGRYEQYF. Here the CDR3 DNA reads TGTGCCAGCATCCCCCATGGACGCTACGAGCAGTACTTC.

The gene calls are TRBV5-1 and TRBJ1-4; D may be TRBD1 (5 bases). Per the germline V gene, CDR1 is SGHRS and CDR2 is YFSETQ. The CDR3 covers 15 residues. V was trimmed by 4 bases and J by 2 bases, leaving 12 bases between them. CDR3 residues: CASSAGLYTNEKLFF. CDR3 coding DNA: TGCGCCAGCAGCGCGGGGCTGTACACTAATGAAAAACTGTTTTTT.

This clone is a singleton in its sample. The CDR3 reads CASSYSGTEDSPLHF. CDR3 sequence (DNA): TGTGCCAGCAGTTACTCCGGGACGGAGGACTCACCCCTCCACTTT. The V gene is TRBV6-5, the J gene TRBJ1-6, with D possibly being TRBD1 (5 bases). V was clipped by 0 bases and J by 10 bases, with 13 bases between them. CDR3 length: 15 amino acids. Germline V gene lookup returns CDR1 MNHEY and CDR2 SVGAGI.

The chain joins TRBV4-1 to TRBJ2-1, with a weak D call TRBD2 (6 bases). The V and J ends lost 0 bases and 5 bases respectively, with 11 bases between them. CDR3 length: 15 amino acids. The germline gives CDR1 MGHRA, CDR2 YSYEKL. The CDR3 is CASSQEVTGDNEQFF. Written as DNA, the CDR3 is TGCGCCAGCAGCCAAGAGGTCACGGGGGACAATGAGCAGTTCTTC.

This chain joins TRBV7-6 and TRBJ2-2, with TRBD2 matching 15 bases. The length of the CDR3 is 16 residues. Germline loops: CDR1 SGHVS, CDR2 FNYEAQ. Trimming at V came to 4 bases and at J to 7 bases, leaving 4 bases not matched to a gene. CDR3 in amino acids: CASSWTSGGAGGELFF. CDR3 bases: TGTGCCAGCAGCTGGACTAGCGGGGGGGCCGGCGGGGAGCTGTTTTTT.